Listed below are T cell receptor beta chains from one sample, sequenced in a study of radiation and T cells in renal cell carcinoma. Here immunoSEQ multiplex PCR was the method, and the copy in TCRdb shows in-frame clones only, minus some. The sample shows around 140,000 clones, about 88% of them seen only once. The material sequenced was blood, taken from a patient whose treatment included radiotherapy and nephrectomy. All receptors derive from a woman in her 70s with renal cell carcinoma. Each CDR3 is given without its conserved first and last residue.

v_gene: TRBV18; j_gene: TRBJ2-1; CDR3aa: ASSPPSPTWGEQF
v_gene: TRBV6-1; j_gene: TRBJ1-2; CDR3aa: ASSEAQTPDYGYT
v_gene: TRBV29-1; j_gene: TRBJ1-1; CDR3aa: SVGSTEAF
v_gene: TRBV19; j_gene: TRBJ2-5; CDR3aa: ASSMAGRYQETQY
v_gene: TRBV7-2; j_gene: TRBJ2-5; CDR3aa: ASTPGSREETQY
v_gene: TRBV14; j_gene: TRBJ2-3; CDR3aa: ASSRLGKTPSTDTQY
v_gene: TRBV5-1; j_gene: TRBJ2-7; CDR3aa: ASSLRELYTYEQY
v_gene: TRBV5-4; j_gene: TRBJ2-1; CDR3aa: ASSRASGGATYNEQF
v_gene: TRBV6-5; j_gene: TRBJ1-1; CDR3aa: ASSTGNRNTEAF
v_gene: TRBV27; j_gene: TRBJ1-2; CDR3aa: ASSFGTGGRANYGYT
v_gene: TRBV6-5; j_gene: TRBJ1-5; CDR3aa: ASSYGKGSNQPQH
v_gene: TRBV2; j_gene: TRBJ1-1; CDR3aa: ASSPGGSDTEAF
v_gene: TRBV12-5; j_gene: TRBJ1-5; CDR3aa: ASGESSNQPQH
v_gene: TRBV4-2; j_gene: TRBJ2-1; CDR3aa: ASSQDQGSGGVYNEQF
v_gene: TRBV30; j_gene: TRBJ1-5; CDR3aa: AWSARWRGNQPQH
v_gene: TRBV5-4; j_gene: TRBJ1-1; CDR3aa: ASSLRQGAWTEAF
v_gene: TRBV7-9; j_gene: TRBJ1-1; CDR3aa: ASSLAGGVNTEAF
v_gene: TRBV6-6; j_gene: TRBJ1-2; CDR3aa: ASRLDGKGYGYT
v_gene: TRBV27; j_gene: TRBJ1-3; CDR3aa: ASSLKGVGNTIY
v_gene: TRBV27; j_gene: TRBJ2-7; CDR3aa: ASSLAQGISYEQY
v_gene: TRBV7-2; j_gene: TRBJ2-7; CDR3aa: ASTGGYEQY
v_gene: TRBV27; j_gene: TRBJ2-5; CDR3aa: ASSPGGPETQY
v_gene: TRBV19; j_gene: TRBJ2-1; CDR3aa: ASSIVWNEQF
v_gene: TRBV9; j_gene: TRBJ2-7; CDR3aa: ASSVGLAGASYEQY
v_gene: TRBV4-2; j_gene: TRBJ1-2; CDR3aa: ASSQDRDHYGYT
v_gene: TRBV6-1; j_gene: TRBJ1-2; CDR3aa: ASSEGTGNSYGYT
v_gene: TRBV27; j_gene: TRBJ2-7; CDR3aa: ASSPLGGEGYEQY
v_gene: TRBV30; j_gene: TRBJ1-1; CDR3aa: AWSEGFSEAF
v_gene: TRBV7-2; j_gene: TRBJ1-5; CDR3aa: ASSEESNQPQH
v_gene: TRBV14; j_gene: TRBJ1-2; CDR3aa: ASSQDPSGQITYGYT
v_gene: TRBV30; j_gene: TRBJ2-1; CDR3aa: AWTLGGNEQF
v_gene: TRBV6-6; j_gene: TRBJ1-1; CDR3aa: ASSFPRQRGNTEAF
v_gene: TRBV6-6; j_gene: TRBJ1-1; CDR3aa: ASGQTGPNTEAF
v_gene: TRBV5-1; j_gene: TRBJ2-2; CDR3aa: ASSLVPVTGELF
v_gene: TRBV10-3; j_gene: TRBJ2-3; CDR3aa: AIRGRTESTDTQY
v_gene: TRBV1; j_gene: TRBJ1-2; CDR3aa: TSSQTTGGKGYT
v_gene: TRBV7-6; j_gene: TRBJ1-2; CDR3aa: ASSLTGADYGYT
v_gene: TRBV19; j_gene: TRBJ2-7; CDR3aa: ASTPSHPTSYEQY
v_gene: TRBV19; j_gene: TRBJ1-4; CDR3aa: ATIDRGQEEKLF
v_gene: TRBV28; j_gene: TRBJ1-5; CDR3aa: ASSLTQPQH
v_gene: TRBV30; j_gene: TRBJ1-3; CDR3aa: AWRFTGRNTIY
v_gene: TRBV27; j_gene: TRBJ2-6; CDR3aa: ASRTNGANVLT
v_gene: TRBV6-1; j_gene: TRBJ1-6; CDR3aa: ASRDRQNNSPLH
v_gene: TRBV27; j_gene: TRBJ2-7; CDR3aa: ASSPAGGPSEQY
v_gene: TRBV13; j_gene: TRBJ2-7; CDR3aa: ASGTSGGPFYEQY
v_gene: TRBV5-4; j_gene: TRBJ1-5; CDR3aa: ASSITGGNQPQH
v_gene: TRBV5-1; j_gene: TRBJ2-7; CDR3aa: ASSDGRDGLYEQY
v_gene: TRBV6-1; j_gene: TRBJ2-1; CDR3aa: ASSELLSGMYNEQF
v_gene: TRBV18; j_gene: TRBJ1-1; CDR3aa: ASSRKRETGGPEAF
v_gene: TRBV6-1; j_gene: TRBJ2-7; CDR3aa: ATKGSGGTYEQY
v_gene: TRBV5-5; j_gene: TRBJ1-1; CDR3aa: ASSSGSNTEAF
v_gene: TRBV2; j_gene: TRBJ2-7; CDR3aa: ASQTGTVAYEQY
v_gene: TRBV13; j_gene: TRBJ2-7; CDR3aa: ASSSRDRGEQY